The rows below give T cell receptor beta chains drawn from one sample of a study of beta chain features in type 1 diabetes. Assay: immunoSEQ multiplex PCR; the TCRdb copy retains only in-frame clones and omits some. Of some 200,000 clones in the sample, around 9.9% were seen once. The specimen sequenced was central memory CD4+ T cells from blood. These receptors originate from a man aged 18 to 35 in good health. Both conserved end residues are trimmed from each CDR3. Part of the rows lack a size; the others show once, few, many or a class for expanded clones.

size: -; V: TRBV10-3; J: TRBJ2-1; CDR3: AISYRWESYNEQF
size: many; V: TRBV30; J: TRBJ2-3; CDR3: AWVTGVTDTQY
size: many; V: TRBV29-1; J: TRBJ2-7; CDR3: SVRDRRSYEQY
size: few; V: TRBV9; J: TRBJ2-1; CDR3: ASSVSGRDWNEQF
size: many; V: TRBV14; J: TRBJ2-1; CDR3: ASRGGDNEQF
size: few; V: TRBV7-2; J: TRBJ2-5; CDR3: ASSLKGRETQY
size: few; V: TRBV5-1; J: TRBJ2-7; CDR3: ASKGQSSYEQY
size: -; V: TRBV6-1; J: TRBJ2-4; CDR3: ASSDWAGGKNIQY
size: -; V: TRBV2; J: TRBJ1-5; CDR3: ATAKGLSNQPQH
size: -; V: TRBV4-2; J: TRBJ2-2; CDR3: ASSPVDGYANTGELF
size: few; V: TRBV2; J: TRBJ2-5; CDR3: ASSPEQGARD
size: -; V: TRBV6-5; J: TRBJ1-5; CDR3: ASRRDRGGNQPQH
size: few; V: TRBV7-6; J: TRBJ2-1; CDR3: ASSFPGQGRNEQF
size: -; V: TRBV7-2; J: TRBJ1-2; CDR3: ASSLDSDYGYT
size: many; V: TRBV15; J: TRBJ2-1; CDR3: ATGLAQTAQF
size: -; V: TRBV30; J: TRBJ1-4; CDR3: AWSPGSREKLF
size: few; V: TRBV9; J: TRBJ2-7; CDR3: ASSSGPISYEQY
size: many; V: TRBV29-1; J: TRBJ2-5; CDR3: SGALAGGTQY
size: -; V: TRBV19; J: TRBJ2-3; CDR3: ASRDSSTDTQY
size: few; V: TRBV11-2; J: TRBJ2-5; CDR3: ASSSDRTAGTQY
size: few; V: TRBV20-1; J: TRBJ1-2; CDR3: SASGNGYT
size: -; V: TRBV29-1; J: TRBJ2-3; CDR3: SAVMGSGRGDTQY
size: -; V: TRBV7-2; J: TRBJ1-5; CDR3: ASSLSDRGFPQH
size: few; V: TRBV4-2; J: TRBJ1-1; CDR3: ASSGARNTEAF
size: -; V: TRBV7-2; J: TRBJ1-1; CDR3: ASSTHPDAEAF
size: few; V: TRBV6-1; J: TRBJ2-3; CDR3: ASLLAGKQDTQY
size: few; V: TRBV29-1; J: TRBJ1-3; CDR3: SVEDGLAGNTIY
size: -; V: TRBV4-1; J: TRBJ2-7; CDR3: ASSQGSGTGSQY
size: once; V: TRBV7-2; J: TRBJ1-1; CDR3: ASSLAPPGSPGTEAF
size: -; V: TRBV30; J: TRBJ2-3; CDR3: AWSGQGSRTDTQY
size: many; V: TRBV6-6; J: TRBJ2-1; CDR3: ASWGYNEQF
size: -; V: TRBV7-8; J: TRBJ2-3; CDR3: ASSPGTSGRNTQY
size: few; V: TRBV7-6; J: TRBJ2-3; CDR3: ASSLASASGDTQY
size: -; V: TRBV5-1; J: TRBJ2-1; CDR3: ASSPLPGAYNEQF
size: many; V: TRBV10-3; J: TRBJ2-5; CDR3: AISRQGAETQY
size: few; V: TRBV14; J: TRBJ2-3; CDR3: ASSPAVGVTQY
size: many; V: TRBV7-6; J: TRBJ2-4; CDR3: ASSPMGLNIQY
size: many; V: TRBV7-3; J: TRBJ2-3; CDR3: ASSLARGVSPDTQY
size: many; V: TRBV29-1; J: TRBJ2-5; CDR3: SARTSGRAEETQY
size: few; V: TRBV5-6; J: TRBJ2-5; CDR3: ASSRGTGGQETQY
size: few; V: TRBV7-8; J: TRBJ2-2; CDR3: ASSSGTGGTGELF